Given below is one T cell receptor beta chain in context. What it recognizes is unknown. The sample comes from a study of radiotherapy plus CTLA-4 blockade in lung cancer. Findings and caveats of the study: Blood TCR clones of tumor origin expanded after radiotherapy plus ipilimumab.

This CDR3 is 12 amino acids long. Germline loops: CDR1 MNHNS, CDR2 SASEGT. V was shortened by 6 bases and J by 0 bases, with 5 bases between the two germline ends. Here immunoSEQ multiplex PCR was the method, and the copy in TCRdb shows in-frame clones only, minus some. In the table there are more than 40,000 clones, roughly 88% of which are singletons. Patients with chemo-refractory metastatic non-small-cell lung cancer received focal radiation plus CTLA-4 blockade with ipilimumab. This specimen was peripheral blood, taken from a patient treated with radiotherapy plus ipilimumab. This chain uses TRBV6-1 with TRBJ1-1; D remains ambiguous. The clonotype was recovered from a human donor with non-small cell lung cancer whose response to radiotherapy plus ipilimumab could not be evaluated. CDR3 in amino acids: CASRHVNTEAFF. Here the CDR3 DNA reads TGTGCCAGCAGACACGTGAACACTGAAGCTTTCTTT.